This TCR beta chain was retrieved from a study of CD8 T cells in ankylosing spondylitis (dated by TCRdb to about 2017). Background on the whole study: The study profiled T cell receptor beta repertoires in healthy donors and ankylosing spondylitis patients to find disease-linked TCR variants. In total, the full study cohort was made up of 100 to 140 healthy donors and some 26 ankylosing spondylitis patients. Samples of peripheral blood were taken, and for ankylosing spondylitis patients, synovial fluid was collected as well. Points the paper makes about the study in general: The disease-linked clones showed a CD8+ phenotype and occurred at relatively low frequencies in peripheral blood. Some TCR beta motif variants had previously been reported in synovial fluid and blood of reactive arthritis patients, which suggested common disease-initiation mechanisms. A TCR beta motif of about eight highly homologous amino acid variants appeared characteristic of blood from ankylosing spondylitis patients. According to the report, matched synovial fluid samples from ankylosing spondylitis patients were significantly enriched for the disease-linked clones.

The sequencing machine was an Illumina HiSeq 2500. TCR beta libraries were prepared by quantitative 5'-RACE with molecular barcodes. As for the authors' bioinformatics: Disease-linked TCR variants were identified with a new computational method built on a probabilistic model of VDJ rearrangement. The public reads were run again by TCRdb, first through fastp at Q25 and then through MiXCR, and only productive beta chains were kept. One record per CDR3 amino acid sequence lists the most common genes and DNA. The V and J calls here are based on TCRdb, not the publication. The sample table shows 25,000 to 30,000 distinct CDR3 sequences, and about 5.3% are seen once. Jointly, the top ten make up 1.8% of the sample. In this sample, this clonotype turned up a few times. Its recognized antigen is unknown. Base-call qualities are not available, and no considerably larger clone is one nucleotide away. The receptor was isolated from a female donor with ankylosing spondylitis or in good health (not recorded which). The sequenced sample was blood, either unsorted or a sorted T cell fraction (not recorded which).

The nucleotide sequence reads as follows: TGTGCCAGCGGGGAGGGACCCCAGTTCTTC. Its protein is CASGEGPQFF. The chain joins TRBV9 to TRBJ2-1; TRBD2 aligns with 7 central bases. Trimming accounts for 7 bases at V and 13 bases at J, while the number of junction bases matched to no gene is 5. Its CDR3 holds 10 amino acids, cysteine through phenylalanine. Here the CDR3 DNA is all that survives: 30 bases in frame from base 1. The CDR1 and CDR2 encoded by the germline V gene are SGDLS and YYNGEE.